This TCR beta chain was recovered during a study of CD8+CD57+ T cells in acquired aplastic anemia. This clonotype was observed a handful of times. Germline values: CDR1 GTSNPN, CDR2 SVGIG (reference sequence). V gave up 4 bases and J gave up 3 bases; unmatched junction bases: 5. The CDR3 is 15 amino acids. The template used for profiling TCR beta VDJ and CDR3 was genomic DNA. TCRdb itself ran the reads through MiXCR, one entry per CDR3 protein. The sample yields 200,000 to 250,000 distinct CDR3 sequences, around 63% seen once. The sequence derives from a human donor in good health. The chain uses TRBV30 and TRBJ2-5; 13 bases are shared with TRBD2. Material: sorted CD4+, CD8+, or CD8+CD57+ T cells (not recorded which) from PBMCs. CDR3 DNA: TGTGCCTGGAAAAGACTAGCGGGAGGAAAAGAGACCCAGTACTTC. This encodes CAWKRLAGGKETQYF.